This T cell receptor beta chain was identified in a study of T-cell memory formation after mild COVID-19. For the study at large: TCR clusters mostly belonged to single donors. Study findings and constraints: Pre-infection memory already had some responding clones, implying cross-reactive memory joined. CD4+ clones that contracted lay mainly in CM and EM; CD8+ ones lay in EMRA.

The germline gives CDR1 MNHEY, CDR2 SVGEGT. V was trimmed by 2 bases and J by 5 bases, leaving 7 bases between them. This CDR3 spans 13 amino acids. Constant-segment primers were used for 5'RACE, and the resulting TCR alpha and TCR beta cDNA libraries carried sample barcodes and UMIs. One entry per CDR3 protein, called by TCRdb with MiXCR from the 5' RACE reads. This sample has over 350,000 distinct CDR3 sequences, with about 17% found just once. This clonotype was seen only a few times. Its antigen is as yet unknown. The sequencing input was PBMCs or a T cell subset sorted from them (not recorded which). The sequence was obtained from a young man who had mild COVID-19 (a few samples of this study predate the infection). Cell type and time point are not known. V is TRBV6-2 or TRBV6-3 and J is TRBJ2-1; the D gene is possibly TRBD2 (5 bases). CDR3 sequence reads: CASSYLADNEQFF. The CDR3, as DNA: TGTGCCAGCAGTTACCTAGCCGACAATGAGCAGTTCTTC.